Shown below are 22 T cell receptor beta chains from a single sample sequenced in a study of spatial heterogeneity in lung cancer. TCRdb recomputed calls from the 5' RACE reads with MiXCR, one row per CDR3 protein. The sample has roughly 10,000 distinct CDR3 sequences; less than 7.5% are singletons. The time point denotes: sample taken at primary tumor resection. This sample comprised PBMCs, obtained at surgery. The receptors here all came from a male donor with early-stage non-small cell lung cancer.

This clonotype has a count of ten or more. V gene TRBV28 combines with J gene TRBJ2-7; D gene uncertain. Looked up from germline, CDR1 is MDHEN and CDR2 is SYDVKM. The CDR3 extends over 16 amino acids. Trimming removed 3 bases from V and 2 bases from J, with 17 bases in between. The CDR3 DNA sequence: TGTGCCAGCAGTTTGGGTGGGGTTAGTCTGCCCTACGAGCAGTACTTC. Its protein product is CASSLGGVSLPYEQYF.

The chain employs TRBV30 and TRBJ1-1; 7 nucleotides line up with TRBD1. V trimming: 2 bases; J trimming: 4 bases; junction bases outside the gene matches: 4. The germline CDR1 and CDR2 sequences are GTSNPN and SVGIG (reference sequence). The CDR3 spans 13 residues. In nucleotides, the CDR3 is TGTGCCTGGAGTACAGGGGTCGGCACTGAAGCTTTCTTT. Its protein is CAWSTGVGTEAFF. Full variable domain (rest looked up from reference TRBV30 and TRBJ1-1): SQTIHQWPATLVQPVGSPLSLECTVEGTSNPNLYWYRQAAGRGLQLLFYSVGIGQISSEVPQNLSASRPQDRQFILSSKKLLLSDSGFYLCAWSTGVGTEAFFGQGTRLTVV.

This clonotype is medium-sized in the sample. The V call is TRBV20-1, the J call TRBJ2-7; 7 nucleotides line up with TRBD2. The CDR3 sequence is 16 residues long. Germline CDR1 is DFQATT and CDR2 is SNEGSKA (reference sequence). V lost 1 base to trimming and J lost 2 bases; unmatched junction nucleotides: 11. Written as DNA, the CDR3 is TGCAGTGCTAGAGGGGTTGTAGCGGGCTATACCTACGAGCAGTACTTC. Amino acid sequence: CSARGVVAGYTYEQYF.

V is TRBV12-3 or TRBV12-4 and J is TRBJ2-5, with a possible D match to TRBD2 (6 bases). The CDR3 extends over 15 amino acids. V was trimmed by 6 bases and J by 5 bases, leaving 19 bases between them. CDR3 DNA: TGTGCCAGCAGCCGCCGGGGAGGCGGAGGGGAGACCCAGTACTTC. Its translation is CASSRRGGGGETQYF.

The chain uses TRBV19 and TRBJ2-5, with 7 bases that match TRBD1. This CDR3 is built from 13 residues. CDR1 is LNHDA, CDR2 SQIVND, per germline (reference sequence). V lost 9 bases and J lost 2; bases outside the gene matches: 6. DNA of the CDR3: TGTGCCAGCCGGGACAGTACTCAAGAGACCCAGTACTTC. It is translated as CASRDSTQETQYF.

This clonotype has a handful of counts. J is TRBJ2-2 and V is TRBV24-1, with unresolved D. The CDR3 runs 16 residues. Germline CDR1 KGHDR, CDR2 SFDVKD. V dropped 11 bases and J dropped 2 bases, with 20 bases sitting between them. CDR3: CAKPLRRYRNTGELFF. The CDR3 DNA follows: TGTGCCAAACCACTCAGGCGCTATCGTAACACCGGGGAGCTGTTTTTT.

In this sample, this clonotype turned up a few times. The gene calls are TRBV9 and TRBJ1-6; D is possibly TRBD1 (5 bases). Germline V gene data show CDR1 as SGDLS and CDR2 as YYNGEE. The CDR3 length is 12 residues. With 7 bases removed from V and 11 bases from J, the gap between germline ends came to 13 bases. The CDR3 region is CASGQGRAPLHF. The CDR3 coding sequence is TGTGCCAGCGGCCAGGGACGGGCACCCCTCCACTTT.

Many counts were recorded for this clonotype. This chain joins TRBV5-6 and TRBJ2-7; D is tentatively TRBD1 or TRBD2 (5 bases each). The CDR3 consists of 18 residues. V was clipped by 0 bases and J by 2 bases, with 21 bases between them. The germline V gene has CDR1 SGHDT and CDR2 YYEEEE. This chain's CDR3 is CASSLADLKAGTPYEQYF. The CDR3 coding sequence is TGTGCCAGCAGCTTGGCAGACTTGAAAGCAGGGACCCCCTACGAGCAGTACTTC.

This clonotype was observed at least ten times. The DNA for the CDR3 is TGCGCCAGCTCCCCAAGAGGACAGGGTCGCACAGATACGCAGTATTTT. It yields the protein CASSPRGQGRTDTQYF. The chain couples TRBV5-1 to TRBJ2-3; TRBD1 aligns across 8 bases. The CDR3 is 16 residues long. CDR1 is SGHRS and CDR2 is YFSETQ in the germline V gene. Trimming cost V 7 bases and J 1 base; bases outside gene matches: 11.

The rearrangement joins TRBV20-1 to TRBJ1-5; D remains ambiguous. There are 16 residues in the CDR3. V lost 0 bases, J lost 5 bases, and 17 bases lay in between. Per germline, CDR1 DFQATT and CDR2 SNEGSKA (reference sequence). The CDR3: CSARDNFKDGYQPQHF. The CDR3 DNA reads TGCAGTGCTAGAGATAATTTTAAGGATGGGTATCAGCCCCAGCATTTT.

By sample share, this clonotype is medium-sized. The chain employs TRBV27 and TRBJ1-5; TRBD1 agrees at 8 bases. Germline V gives CDR1 MNHEY, CDR2 SMNVEV (reference sequence). This CDR3 comprises 14 residues. Trimming took 5 bases from V and 6 from J; bases not matched to a gene: 6. The CDR3 DNA reads as TGTGCCAGCAGTAGGTCAGGGGGCTTTCAGCCCCAGCATTTT. It translates to CASSRSGGFQPQHF.

This clonotype was seen only a few times. V is TRBV9 and J is TRBJ1-2; tentative D call: TRBD1 (6 bases). Germline V CDR1 and CDR2: SGDLS, YYNGEE. The ends were cut back, 4 bases at V and 4 bases at J, with 11 bases in the middle. This CDR3 has 13 amino acids. The CDR3 DNA is TGTGCCAGCAGCCGCACAGGGAGCTATGGCTACACCTTC. Amino acids: CASSRTGSYGYTF.

This clonotype was counted between two and nine times. The CDR3 is CASSSTSTGELFF. The DNA for the CDR3 is TGTGCCAGCAGTTCCACTAGCACCGGGGAGCTGTTTTTT. The chain links TRBV27 to TRBJ2-2, with D tentatively TRBD2 (5 bases). The V end was cut by 4 bases, the J end by 4 bases, with 7 bases between. The germline CDR1 and CDR2 sequences are MNHEY and SMNVEV (reference sequence). This CDR3 region has 13 residues.

In this sample, this clonotype turned up a few times. DNA for the CDR3: TGTGCCAGCAGACCCGCGGACAGGGGGCAATACGAGCAGTACTTC. Amino acids: CASRPADRGQYEQYF. The chain recombines TRBV5-6 with TRBJ2-7; 11 nucleotides line up with TRBD1. Germline loops: CDR1 SGHDT, CDR2 YYEEEE. This CDR3 has 15 residues. V lost 5 bases to trimming and J lost 4 bases; unmatched junction nucleotides: 8.

Remarks on this clonotype: A much larger clone lies a single base off, so this may be a read error. The chain recombines TRBV27 with TRBJ1-5; D not resolved. The CDR3 runs 15 residues. The germline gives CDR1 MNHEY, CDR2 SMNVEV (reference sequence). The V end lost 2 bases, the J end lost 0 bases, and 8 bases lay between the germline ends. Here the CDR3 reads CASSLTTLSNQPQHF. CDR3 in DNA: TGTGCCAGCAGTTTAACCACGCTTAGCAATCAGCCCCAGCATTTT.

This clonotype is medium-sized. The gene calls are TRBV4-1 and TRBJ2-2; D assignment may be TRBD1 or TRBD2 (6 bases each). The germline V gene encodes CDR1 MGHRA and CDR2 YSYEKL. The CDR3 totals 17 residues. V was pared by 2 bases and J by 4 bases, with 17 bases between. The CDR3 nucleotides are TGCGCCAGCAGCCAATGGGGCCCGGGGGCGGGCACCGGGGAGCTGTTTTTT. This codes for CASSQWGPGAGTGELFF.

This clonotype was seen many times. The chain carries TRBV15 and TRBJ2-7; 10 positions agree with TRBD1. CDR3 length: 16 amino acids. The V and J ends lost 0 bases and 3 bases, in that order; junction bases with no gene match: 5. CDR1 is LNHNV, CDR2 YYDKDF, per germline (reference sequence). CDR3 DNA sequence: TGTGCCACCAGCAGAGATCCGGGGACAGGGGTCTACGAGCAGTACTTC. The encoded protein is CATSRDPGTGVYEQYF. The full variable domain, completed using reference TRBV15 and TRBJ2-7, is DAMVIQNPRYQVTQFGKPVTLSCSQTLNHNVMYWYQQKSSQAPKLLFHYYDKDFNNEADTPDNFQSRRPNTSFCFLDIRSPGLGDTAMYLCATSRDPGTGVYEQYFGPGTRLTVT.

This chain connects TRBV7-9 to TRBJ1-4; TRBD1 matches at 8 bases. Trimming cost V 0 bases and J 5 bases; bases outside gene matches: 5. Germline values: CDR1 SEHNR, CDR2 FQNEAQ (reference sequence). CDR3 size: 16 residues. This CDR3 reads CASSLASWTGNEKLFF. In nucleotides, the CDR3 is TGTGCCAGCAGCTTAGCGAGCTGGACAGGGAATGAAAAACTGTTTTTT.

The chain is built from TRBV28 and TRBJ2-3; D may be TRBD1 (5 bases). From germline, CDR1 is MDHEN and CDR2 SYDVKM. Trimming removed 5 bases at V and 4 bases at J, with 19 bases between. The CDR3 runs to 16 residues. The chain's CDR3 is CASSPIRVGAADTQYF. CDR3 coding DNA: TGTGCCAGCAGTCCCATTAGAGTAGGGGCGGCAGATACGCAGTATTTT. Supplemented by reference TRBV28 and TRBJ2-3, the full variable domain reads DVKVTQSSRYLVKRTGEKVFLECVQDMDHENMFWYRQDPGLGLRLIYFSYDVKMKEKGDIPEGYSVSREKKERFSLILESASTNQTSMYLCASSPIRVGAADTQYFGPGTRLTVL.

This clonotype was counted many times. This chain connects TRBV7-3 to TRBJ2-1, with 7 bases matching TRBD1. J was trimmed by 2 bases and V by 4 bases; bases with no gene match: 5. This CDR3 comprises 15 residues. Germline assignment: CDR1 SGHTA and CDR2 FQGTGA. The CDR3 region is CASSSVQGTYNEQFF. CDR3 DNA: TGTGCCAGCAGCTCCGTACAGGGGACCTACAATGAGCAGTTCTTC.

This clonotype was seen a few times. The J gene is TRBJ1-1, the V gene TRBV5-1; no clear D. In germline, CDR1 is SGHRS, CDR2 YFSETQ. The V gene lost 0 bases and the J gene lost 1 base, with 10 bases spanning the gap. The CDR3 consists of 15 residues. CDR3 coding DNA: TGCGCCAGCAGCTTGGAGGTCCAACCGAACACTGAAGCTTTCTTT. Protein product: CASSLEVQPNTEAFF. The full variable domain, completed using reference TRBV5-1 and TRBJ1-1, is KAGVTQTPRYLIKTRGQQVTLSCSPISGHRSVSWYQQTPGQGLQFLFEYFSETQRNKGNFPGRFSGRQFSNSRSEMNVSTLELGDSALYLCASSLEVQPNTEAFFGQGTRLTVV.

Many counts were recorded for this clonotype. The V and J genes are TRBV9 and TRBJ2-1; TRBD2 matches at 7 bases. Trimming took 0 bases from V and 5 from J; bases not matched to a gene: 5. Germline V lookup: CDR1 SGDLS, CDR2 YYNGEE. The CDR3 is 15 residues long. The CDR3 DNA follows: TGTGCCAGCAGCGTAGTGCCCAGCGGGGACAATGAGCAGTTCTTC. Its translation: CASSVVPSGDNEQFF.